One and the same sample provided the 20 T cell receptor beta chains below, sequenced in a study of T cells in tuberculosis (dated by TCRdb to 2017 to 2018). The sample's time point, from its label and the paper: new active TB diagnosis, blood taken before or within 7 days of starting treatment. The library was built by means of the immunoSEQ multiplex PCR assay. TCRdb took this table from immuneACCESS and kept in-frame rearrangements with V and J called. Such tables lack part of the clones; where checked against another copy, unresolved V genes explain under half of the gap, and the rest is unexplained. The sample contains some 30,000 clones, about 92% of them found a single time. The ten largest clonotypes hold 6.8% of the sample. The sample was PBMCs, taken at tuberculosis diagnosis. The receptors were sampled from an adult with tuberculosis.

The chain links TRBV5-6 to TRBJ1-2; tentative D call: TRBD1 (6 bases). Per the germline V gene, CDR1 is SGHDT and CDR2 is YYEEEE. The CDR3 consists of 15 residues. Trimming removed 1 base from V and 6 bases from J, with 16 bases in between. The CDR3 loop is CASSLIGRGSNGYTF. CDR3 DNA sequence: TGTGCCAGCAGCTTGATTGGTAGGGGGAGTAATGGCTACACCTTC.

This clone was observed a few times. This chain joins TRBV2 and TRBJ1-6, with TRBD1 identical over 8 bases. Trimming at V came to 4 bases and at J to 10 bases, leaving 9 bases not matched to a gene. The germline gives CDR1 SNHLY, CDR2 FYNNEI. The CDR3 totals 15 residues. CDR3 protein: CASSAGGALGSPLHF. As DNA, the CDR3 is TGTGCCAGCAGTGCAGGGGGCGCATTAGGATCACCCCTCCACTTT.

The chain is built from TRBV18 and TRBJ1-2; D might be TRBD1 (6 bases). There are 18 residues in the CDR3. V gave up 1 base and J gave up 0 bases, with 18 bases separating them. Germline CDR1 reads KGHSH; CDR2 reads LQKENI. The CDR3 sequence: CASSPLRGQRPTNYGYTF. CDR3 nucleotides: TGTGCCAGCTCACCACTTAGAGGACAGCGCCCTACTAACTATGGCTACACCTTC.

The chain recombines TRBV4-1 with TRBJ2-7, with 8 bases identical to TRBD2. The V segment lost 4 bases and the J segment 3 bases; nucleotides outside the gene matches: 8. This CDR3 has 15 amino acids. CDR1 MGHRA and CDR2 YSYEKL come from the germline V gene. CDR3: CASSRPSSGYYEQYF. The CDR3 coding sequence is TGCGCCAGCAGCCGACCCTCTAGCGGGTACTACGAGCAGTACTTC.

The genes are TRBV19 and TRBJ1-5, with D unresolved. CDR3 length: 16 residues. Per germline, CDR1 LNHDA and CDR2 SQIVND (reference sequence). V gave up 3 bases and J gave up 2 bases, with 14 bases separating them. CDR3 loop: CASSISWFFGNQPQHF. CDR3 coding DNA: TGTGCCAGTAGTATCAGTTGGTTCTTCGGCAATCAGCCCCAGCATTTT. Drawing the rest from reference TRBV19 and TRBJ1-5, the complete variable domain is DGGITQSPKYLFRKEGQNVTLSCEQNLNHDAMYWYRQDPGQGLRLIYYSQIVNDFQKGDIAEGYSVSREKKESFPLTVTSAQKNPTAFYLCASSISWFFGNQPQHFGDGTRLSIL.

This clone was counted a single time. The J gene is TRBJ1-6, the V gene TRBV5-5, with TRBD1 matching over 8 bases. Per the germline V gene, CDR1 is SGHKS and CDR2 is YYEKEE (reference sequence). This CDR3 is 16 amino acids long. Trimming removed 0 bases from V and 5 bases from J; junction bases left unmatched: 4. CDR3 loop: CASSLETGANNSPLHF. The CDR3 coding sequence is TGTGCCAGCAGCTTGGAGACAGGGGCGAATAATTCACCCCTCCACTTT.

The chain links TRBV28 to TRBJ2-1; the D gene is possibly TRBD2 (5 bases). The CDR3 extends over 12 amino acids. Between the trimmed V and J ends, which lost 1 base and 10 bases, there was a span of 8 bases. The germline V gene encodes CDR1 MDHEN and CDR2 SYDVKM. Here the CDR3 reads CASSLLTGEQFF. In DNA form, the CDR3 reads TGTGCCAGCAGTTTATTGACGGGGGAGCAGTTCTTC.

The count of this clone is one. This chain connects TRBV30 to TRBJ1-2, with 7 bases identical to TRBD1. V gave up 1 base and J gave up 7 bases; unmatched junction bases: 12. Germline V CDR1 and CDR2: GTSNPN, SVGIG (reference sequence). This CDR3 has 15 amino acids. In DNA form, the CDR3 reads TGTGCCTGGAGTGCCACGAAAAGGGGGCGGGGTGGCTACACCTTC. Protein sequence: CAWSATKRGRGGYTF.

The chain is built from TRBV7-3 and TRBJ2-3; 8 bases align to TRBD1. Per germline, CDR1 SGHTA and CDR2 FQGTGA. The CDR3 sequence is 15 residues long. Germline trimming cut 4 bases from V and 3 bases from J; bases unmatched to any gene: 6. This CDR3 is CASSSAGGVTDTQYF. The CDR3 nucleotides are TGTGCCAGCAGCTCCGCAGGGGGCGTTACAGATACGCAGTATTTT.

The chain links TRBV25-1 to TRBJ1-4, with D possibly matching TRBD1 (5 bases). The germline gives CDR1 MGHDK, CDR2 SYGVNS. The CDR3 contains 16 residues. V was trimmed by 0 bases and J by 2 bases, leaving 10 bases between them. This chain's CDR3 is CASSEYAGKTNEKLFF. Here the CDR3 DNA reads TGTGCCAGCAGTGAATACGCAGGGAAGACTAATGAAAAACTGTTTTTT.

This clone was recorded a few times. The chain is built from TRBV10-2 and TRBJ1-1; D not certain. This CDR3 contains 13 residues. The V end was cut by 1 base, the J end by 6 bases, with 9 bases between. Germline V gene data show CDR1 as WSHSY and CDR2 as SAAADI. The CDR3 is CASSELQRAEAFF. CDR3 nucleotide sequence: TGCGCCAGCAGTGAGTTACAGAGGGCTGAAGCTTTCTTT.

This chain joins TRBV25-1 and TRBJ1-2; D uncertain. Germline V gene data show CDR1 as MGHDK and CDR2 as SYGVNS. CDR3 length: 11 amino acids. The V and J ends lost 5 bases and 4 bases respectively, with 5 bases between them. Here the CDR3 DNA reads TGTGCCAGCAGTTCCGTCTATGGCTACACCTTC. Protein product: CASSSVYGYTF.

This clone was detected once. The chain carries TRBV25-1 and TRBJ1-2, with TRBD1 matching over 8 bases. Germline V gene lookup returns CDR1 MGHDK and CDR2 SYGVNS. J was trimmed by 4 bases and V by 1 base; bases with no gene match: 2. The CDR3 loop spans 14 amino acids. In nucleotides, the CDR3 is TGTGCCAGCAGTGAATTTGGACAGGGCTATGGCTACACCTTC. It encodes CASSEFGQGYGYTF.

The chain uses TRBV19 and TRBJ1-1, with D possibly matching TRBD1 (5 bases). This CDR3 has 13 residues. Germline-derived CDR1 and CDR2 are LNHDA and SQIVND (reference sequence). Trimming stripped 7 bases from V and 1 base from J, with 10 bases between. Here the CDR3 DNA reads TGTGCCAGTAACCCAGGGTGGAACACTGAAGCTTTCTTT. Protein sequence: CASNPGWNTEAFF.

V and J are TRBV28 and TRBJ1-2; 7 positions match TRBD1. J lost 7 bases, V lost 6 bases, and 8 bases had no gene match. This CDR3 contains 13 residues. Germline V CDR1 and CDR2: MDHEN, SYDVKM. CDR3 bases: TGTGCCAGCAGCTCACAGGGGCGGGGTGGCTACACCTTC. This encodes CASSSQGRGGYTF.

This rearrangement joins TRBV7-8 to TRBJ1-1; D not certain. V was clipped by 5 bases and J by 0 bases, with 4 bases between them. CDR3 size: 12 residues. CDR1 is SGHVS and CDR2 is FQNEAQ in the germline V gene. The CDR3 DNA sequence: TGTGCCAGCAGCCTAATGAACACTGAAGCTTTCTTT. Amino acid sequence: CASSLMNTEAFF. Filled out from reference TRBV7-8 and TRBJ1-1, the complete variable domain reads GAGVSQSPRYKVAKRGQDVALRCDPISGHVSLFWYQQALGQGPEFLTYFQNEAQLDKSGLPSDRFFAERPEGSVSTLKIQRTQQEDSAVYLCASSLMNTEAFFGQGTRLTVV.

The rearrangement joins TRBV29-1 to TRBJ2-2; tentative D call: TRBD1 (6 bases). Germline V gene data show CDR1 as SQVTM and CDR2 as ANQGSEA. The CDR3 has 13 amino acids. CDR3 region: CSVEGENTGELFF. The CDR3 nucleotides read TGCTCGGTCGAGGGGGAAAACACCGGGGAGCTGTTTTTT.

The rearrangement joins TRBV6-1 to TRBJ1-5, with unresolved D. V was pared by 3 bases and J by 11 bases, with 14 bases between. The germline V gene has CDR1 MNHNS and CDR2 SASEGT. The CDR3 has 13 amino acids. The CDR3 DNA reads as TGTGCCAGCAGTGACACCGCCGTCGGGTCCCAGCATTTT. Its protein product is CASSDTAVGSQHF.

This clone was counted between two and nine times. CDR3 loop: CASSDSLGQTYNSPLHF. The CDR3 DNA sequence: TGTGCCAGCAGTGACTCGTTGGGACAGACCTATAATTCACCCCTCCACTTT. The chain couples TRBV2 to TRBJ1-6; 7 nucleotides agree with TRBD1. Trimming cost V 3 bases and J 2 bases; bases outside gene matches: 7. CDR1 is SNHLY, CDR2 FYNNEI, per germline. CDR3 length equals 17 residues.

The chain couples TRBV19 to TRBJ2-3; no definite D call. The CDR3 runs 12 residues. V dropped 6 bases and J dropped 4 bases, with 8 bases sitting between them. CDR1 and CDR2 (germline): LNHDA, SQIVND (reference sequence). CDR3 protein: CASSLAADTQYF. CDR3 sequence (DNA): TGTGCCAGTAGCCTTGCGGCAGATACGCAGTATTTT.